A single TCR beta chain is shown here with its context. The target antigen is unknown. Sequenced material consisted of expressed TCRB transcripts (all of the isolated RNA was reverse transcribed). Profiled with immunoSEQ multiplex PCR; TCRdb holds only in-frame clones, not every one. Among over 700,000 clones listed, about 17% were seen once. The sample comes from a study of beta chain features in type 1 diabetes. The overall study: The number of sorted cells examined across all samples was under 130,000,000. Findings and limits, study-wide: Any HLA effect on TCRB rearrangement was left unresolved by small sub-analyses.

The CDR3 runs to 16 residues. V lost 6 bases and J 0 bases, leaving 12 bases between the germline ends. Germline loops: CDR1 MNHEY, CDR2 SMNVEV (reference sequence). Central memory, naive, regulatory and stem cell-like memory CD4+ cells were sorted by CD45RO/CCR7/CD25/CD127/CD95/CD27. The chain uses TRBV27 and TRBJ2-6; no reliable D call. The TCR originated in a woman between 18 and 30 years old in good health. The sample was naive CD4+ T cells from blood. CDR3 in DNA: TGTGCCAGCAGCTTACGTCGAGTCTCTGGGGCCAACGTCCTGACTTTC. Encoded protein: CASSLRRVSGANVLTF. Combining the CDR3 with reference TRBV27 and TRBJ2-6 gives the whole variable domain EAQVTQNPRYLITVTGKKLTVTCSQNMNHEYMSWYRQDPGLGLRQIYYSMNVEVTDKGDVPEGYKVSRKEKRNFPLILESPSPNQTSLYFCASSLRRVSGANVLTFGAGSRLTVL.